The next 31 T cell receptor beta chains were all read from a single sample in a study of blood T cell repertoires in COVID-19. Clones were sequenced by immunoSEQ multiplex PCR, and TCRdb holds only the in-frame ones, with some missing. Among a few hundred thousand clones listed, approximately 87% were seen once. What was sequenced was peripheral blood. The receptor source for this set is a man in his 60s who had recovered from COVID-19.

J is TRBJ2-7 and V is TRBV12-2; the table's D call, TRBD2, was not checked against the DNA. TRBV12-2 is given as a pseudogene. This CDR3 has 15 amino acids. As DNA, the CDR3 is TGTGCAAGTCGCTTAGCGATGCGGGAGTTTTGCGAGCAGTACTTC. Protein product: CASRLAMREFCEQYF.

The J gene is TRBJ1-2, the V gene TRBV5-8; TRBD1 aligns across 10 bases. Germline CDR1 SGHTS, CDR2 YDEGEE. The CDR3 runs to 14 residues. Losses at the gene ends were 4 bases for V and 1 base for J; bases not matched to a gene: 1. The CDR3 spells CASSRDRGNYGYTF. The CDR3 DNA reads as TGTGCCAGCAGCCGGGACAGGGGTAACTATGGCTACACCTTC.

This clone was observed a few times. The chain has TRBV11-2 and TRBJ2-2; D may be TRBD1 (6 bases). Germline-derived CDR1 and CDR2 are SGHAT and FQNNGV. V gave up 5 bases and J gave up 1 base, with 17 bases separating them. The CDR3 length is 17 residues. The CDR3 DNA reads TGTGCCAGCAGCCGAACCCCGGGACAACTGAACACCGGGGAGCTGTTTTTT. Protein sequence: CASSRTPGQLNTGELFF.

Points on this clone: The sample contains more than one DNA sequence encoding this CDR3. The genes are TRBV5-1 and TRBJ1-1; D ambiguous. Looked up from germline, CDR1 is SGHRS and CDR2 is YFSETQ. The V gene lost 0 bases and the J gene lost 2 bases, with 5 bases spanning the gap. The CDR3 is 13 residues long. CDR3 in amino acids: CASSLAVNTEAFF. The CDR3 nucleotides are TGCGCCAGCAGCTTGGCGGTAAACACTGAAGCTTTCTTT.

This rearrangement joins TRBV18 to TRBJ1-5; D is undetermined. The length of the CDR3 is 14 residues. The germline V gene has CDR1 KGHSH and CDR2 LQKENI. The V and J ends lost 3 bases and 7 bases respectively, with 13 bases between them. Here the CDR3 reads CASSPEGSGQPQHF. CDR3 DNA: TGTGCCAGCTCACCTGAAGGGTCGGGACAGCCCCAGCATTTT.

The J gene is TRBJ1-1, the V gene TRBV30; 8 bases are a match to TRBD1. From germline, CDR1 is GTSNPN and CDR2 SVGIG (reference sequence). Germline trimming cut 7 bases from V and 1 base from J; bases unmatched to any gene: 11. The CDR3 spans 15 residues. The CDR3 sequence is CASSPPGQANTEAFF. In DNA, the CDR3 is TGTGCCTCCTCCCCCCCGGGACAGGCGAACACTGAAGCTTTCTTT.

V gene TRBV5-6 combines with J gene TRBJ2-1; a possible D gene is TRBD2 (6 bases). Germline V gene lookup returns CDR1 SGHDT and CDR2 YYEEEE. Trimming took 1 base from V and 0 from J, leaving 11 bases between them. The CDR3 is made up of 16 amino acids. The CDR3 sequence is CASSLIAVSSYNEQFF. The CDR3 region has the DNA TGTGCCAGCAGCTTGATAGCGGTCAGCTCCTACAATGAGCAGTTCTTC.

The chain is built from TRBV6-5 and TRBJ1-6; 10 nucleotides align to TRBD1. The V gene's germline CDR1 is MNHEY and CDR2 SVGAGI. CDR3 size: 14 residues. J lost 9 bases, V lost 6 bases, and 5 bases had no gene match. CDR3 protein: CASRGTGVSSPLHF. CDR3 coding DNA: TGTGCCAGCAGGGGGACAGGGGTTAGTTCACCCCTCCACTTT.

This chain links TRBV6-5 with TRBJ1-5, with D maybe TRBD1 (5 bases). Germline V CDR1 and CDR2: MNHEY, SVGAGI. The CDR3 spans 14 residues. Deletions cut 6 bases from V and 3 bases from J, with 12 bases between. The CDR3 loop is CASSLGGTNQPQHF. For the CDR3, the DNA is TGTGCCAGCAGCCTTGGGGGGACCAATCAGCCCCAGCATTTT.

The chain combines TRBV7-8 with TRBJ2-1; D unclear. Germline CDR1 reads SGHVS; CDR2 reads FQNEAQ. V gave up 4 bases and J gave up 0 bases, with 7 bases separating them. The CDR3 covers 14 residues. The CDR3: CASSSTHSYNEQFF. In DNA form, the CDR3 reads TGTGCCAGCAGCTCGACTCACTCCTACAATGAGCAGTTCTTC. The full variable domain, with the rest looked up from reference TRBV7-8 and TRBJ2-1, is GAGVSQSPRYKVAKRGQDVALRCDPISGHVSLFWYQQALGQGPEFLTYFQNEAQLDKSGLPSDRFFAERPEGSVSTLKIQRTQQEDSAVYLCASSSTHSYNEQFFGPGTRLTVL.

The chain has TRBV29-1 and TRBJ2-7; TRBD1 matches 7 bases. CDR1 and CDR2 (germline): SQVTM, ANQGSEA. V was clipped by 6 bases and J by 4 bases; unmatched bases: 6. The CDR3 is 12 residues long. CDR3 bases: TGCAGCGTCCCTTCGGGACAGTACGAGCAGTACTTC. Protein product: CSVPSGQYEQYF.

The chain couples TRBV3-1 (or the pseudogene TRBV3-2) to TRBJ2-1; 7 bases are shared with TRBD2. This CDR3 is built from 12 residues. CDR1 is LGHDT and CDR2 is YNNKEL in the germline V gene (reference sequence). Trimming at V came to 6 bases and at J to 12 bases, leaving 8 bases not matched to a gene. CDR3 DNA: TGTGCCAGCAGGGCTCCGGGGGAGGGGCAGTTCTTC. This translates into CASRAPGEGQFF.

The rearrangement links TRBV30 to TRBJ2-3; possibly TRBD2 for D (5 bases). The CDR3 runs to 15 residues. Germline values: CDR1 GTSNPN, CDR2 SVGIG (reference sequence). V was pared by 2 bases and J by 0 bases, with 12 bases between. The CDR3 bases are TGTGCCTGGAGTTTCGGCGGGTTTAGCACAGATACGCAGTATTTT. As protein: CAWSFGGFSTDTQYF.

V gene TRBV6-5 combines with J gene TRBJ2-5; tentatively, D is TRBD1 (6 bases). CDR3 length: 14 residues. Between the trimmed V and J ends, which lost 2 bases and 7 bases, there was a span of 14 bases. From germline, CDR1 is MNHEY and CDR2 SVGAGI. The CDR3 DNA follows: TGTGCCAGCAGTTACGACGACAGGCCCGGGACCCAGTACTTC. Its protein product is CASSYDDRPGTQYF.

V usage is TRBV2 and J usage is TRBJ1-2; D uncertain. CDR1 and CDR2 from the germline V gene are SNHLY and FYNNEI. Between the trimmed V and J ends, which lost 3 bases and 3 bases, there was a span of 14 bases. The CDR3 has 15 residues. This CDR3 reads CASSDLAGGDYGYTF. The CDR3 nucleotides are TGTGCCAGCAGTGACCTGGCGGGAGGAGACTATGGCTACACCTTC.

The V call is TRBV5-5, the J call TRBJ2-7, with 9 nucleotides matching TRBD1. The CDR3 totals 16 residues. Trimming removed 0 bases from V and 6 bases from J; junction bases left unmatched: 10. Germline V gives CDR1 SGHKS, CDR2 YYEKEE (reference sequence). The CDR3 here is CASSLGLPGTGSEQYF. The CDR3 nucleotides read TGTGCCAGCAGCTTGGGCCTGCCCGGGACAGGGAGCGAGCAGTACTTC. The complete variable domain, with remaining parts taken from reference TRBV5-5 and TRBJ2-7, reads DAGVTQSPTHLIKTRGQQVTLRCSPISGHKSVSWYQQVLGQGPQFIFQYYEKEERGRGNFPDRFSARQFPNYSSELNVNALLLGDSALYLCASSLGLPGTGSEQYFGPGTRLTVT.

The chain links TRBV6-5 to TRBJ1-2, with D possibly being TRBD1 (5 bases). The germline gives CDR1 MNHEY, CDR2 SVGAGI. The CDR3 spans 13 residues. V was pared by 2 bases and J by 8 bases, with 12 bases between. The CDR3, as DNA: TGTGCCAGCAGTTACGTGGGGGGTAGGGGCTACACCTTC. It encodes CASSYVGGRGYTF.

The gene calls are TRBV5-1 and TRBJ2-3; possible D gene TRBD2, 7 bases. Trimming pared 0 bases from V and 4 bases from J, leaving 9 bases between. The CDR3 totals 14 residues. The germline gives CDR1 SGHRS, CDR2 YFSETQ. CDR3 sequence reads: CASSLEGGPDTQYF. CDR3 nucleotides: TGCGCCAGCAGCTTGGAGGGGGGGCCAGATACGCAGTATTTT.

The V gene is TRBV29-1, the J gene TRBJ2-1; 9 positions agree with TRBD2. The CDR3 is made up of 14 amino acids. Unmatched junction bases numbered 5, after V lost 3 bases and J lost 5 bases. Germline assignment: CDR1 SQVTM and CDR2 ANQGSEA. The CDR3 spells CSVDGVAGDNEQFF. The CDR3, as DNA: TGCAGCGTTGACGGGGTAGCGGGAGACAATGAGCAGTTCTTC.

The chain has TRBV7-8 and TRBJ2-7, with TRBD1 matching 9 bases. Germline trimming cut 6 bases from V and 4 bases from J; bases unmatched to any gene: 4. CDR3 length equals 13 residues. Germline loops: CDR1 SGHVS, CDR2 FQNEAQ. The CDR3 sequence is CASRDRGTYEQYF. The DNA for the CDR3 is TGTGCCAGCAGGGACAGGGGTACTTACGAGCAGTACTTC.

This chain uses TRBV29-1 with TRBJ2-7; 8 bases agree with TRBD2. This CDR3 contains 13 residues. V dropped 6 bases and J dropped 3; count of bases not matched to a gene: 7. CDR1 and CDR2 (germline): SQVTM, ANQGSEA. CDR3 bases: TGCAGCGTCAGACTAGCGAGTAGCTACGAGCAGTACTTC. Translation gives CSVRLASSYEQYF.

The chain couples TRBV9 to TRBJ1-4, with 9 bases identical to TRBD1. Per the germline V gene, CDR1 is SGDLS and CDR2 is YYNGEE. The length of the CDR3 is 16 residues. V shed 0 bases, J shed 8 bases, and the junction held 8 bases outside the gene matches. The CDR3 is CASSVAPTGGNEKLFF. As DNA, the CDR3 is TGTGCCAGCAGCGTAGCCCCGACAGGGGGTAACGAAAAACTGTTTTTT.

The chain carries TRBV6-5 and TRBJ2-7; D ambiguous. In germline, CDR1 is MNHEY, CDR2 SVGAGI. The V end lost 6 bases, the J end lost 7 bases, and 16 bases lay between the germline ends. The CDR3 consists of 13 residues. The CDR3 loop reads CASRSNYPLEQYF. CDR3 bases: TGTGCCAGCAGATCAAACTATCCGTTGGAGCAGTACTTC.

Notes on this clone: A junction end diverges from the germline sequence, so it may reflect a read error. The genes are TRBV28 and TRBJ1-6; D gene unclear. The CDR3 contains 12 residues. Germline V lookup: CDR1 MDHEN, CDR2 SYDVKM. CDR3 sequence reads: CASSLWRLPLHF. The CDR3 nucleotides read TGTGCCAGCAGTCTATGGAGGTTACCCCTCCACTTT.

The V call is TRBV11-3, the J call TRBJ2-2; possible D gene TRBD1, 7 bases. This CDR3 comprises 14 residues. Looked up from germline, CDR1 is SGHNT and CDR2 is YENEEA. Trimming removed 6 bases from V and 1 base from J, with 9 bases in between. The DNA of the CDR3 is TGTGCCAGCAGTCAGGGGGGGAACACCGGGGAGCTGTTTTTT. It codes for CASSQGGNTGELFF.

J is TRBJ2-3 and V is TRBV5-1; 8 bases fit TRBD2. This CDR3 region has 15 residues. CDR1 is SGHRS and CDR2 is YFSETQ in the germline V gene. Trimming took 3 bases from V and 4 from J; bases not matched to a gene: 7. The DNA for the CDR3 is TGCGCCAGCAGCTGGGGCCTCGGGGGGGCAGATACGCAGTATTTT. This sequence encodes CASSWGLGGADTQYF.

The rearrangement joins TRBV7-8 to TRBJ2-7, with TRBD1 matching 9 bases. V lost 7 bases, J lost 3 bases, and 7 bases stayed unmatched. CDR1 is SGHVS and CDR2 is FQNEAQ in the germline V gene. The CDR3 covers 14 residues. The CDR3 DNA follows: TGTGCCAGCAACCCGGACAGGGGAGGCTACGAGCAGTACTTC. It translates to CASNPDRGGYEQYF.

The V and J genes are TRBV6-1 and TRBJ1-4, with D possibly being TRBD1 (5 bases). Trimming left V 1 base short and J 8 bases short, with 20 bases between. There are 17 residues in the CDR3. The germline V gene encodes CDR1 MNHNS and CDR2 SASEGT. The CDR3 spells CASSEGRRGPREEKLFF. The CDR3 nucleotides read TGTGCCAGCAGTGAAGGTAGGAGGGGCCCGCGGGAAGAAAAACTGTTTTTT.

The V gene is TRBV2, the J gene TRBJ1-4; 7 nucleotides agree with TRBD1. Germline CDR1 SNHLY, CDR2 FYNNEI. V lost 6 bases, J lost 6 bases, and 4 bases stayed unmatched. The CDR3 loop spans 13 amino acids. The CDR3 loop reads CASRTGSYEKLFF. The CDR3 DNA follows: TGTGCCAGCAGGACAGGGTCTTATGAAAAACTGTTTTTT. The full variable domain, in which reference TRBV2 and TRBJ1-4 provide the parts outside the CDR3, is EPEVTQTPSHQVTQMGQEVILRCVPISNHLYFYWYRQILGQKVEFLVSFYNNEISEKSEIFDDQFSVERPDGSNFTLKIRSTKLEDSAMYFCASRTGSYEKLFFGSGTQLSVL.

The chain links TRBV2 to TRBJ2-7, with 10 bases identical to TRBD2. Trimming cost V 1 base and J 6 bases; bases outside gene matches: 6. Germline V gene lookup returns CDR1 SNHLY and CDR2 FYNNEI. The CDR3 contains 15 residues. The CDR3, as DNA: TGTGCCAGCAGTGAAGTGGCTAGCGGGAGTGGCGAGCAGTACTTC. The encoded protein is CASSEVASGSGEQYF.

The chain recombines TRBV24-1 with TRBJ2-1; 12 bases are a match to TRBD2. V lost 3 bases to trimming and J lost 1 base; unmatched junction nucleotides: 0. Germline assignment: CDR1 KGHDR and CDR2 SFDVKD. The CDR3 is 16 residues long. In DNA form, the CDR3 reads TGTGCCACCAGTGATGGACTAGCGGGATCCTACAATGAGCAGTTCTTC. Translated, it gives CATSDGLAGSYNEQFF.